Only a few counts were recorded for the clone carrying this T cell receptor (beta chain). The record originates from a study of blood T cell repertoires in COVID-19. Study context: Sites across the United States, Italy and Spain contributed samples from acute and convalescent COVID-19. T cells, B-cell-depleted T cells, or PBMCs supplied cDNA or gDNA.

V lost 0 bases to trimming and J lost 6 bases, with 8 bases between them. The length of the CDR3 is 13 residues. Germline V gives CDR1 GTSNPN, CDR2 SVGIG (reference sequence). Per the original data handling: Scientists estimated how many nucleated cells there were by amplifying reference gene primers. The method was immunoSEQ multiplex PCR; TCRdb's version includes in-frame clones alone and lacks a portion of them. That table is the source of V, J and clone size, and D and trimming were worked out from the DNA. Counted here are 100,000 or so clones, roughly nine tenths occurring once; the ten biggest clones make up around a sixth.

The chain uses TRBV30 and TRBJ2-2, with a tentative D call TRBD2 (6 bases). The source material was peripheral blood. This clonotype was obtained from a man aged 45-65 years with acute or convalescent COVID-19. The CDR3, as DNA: TGTGCCTGGAGTGTAATAGCGGCCGGGGAGCTGTTTTTT. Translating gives CAWSVIAAGELFF.